This T cell receptor beta chain was recovered during a study of tumor-infiltrating lymphocytes in primary liver carcinoma. Study at large: Tumors were stage T1-T3 N0M0, about 4.2 to 10 cm across. Samples had roughly 3.5 to 7.13 million productive TCRbeta reads, comparable between tissue types. Overall study results and limits: It was in tumors, not blood, that the top-250-clone fraction was significantly higher (p = 0.039).

Co-extracted RNA and DNA came from roughly 20-30 mg of unsorted bulk tissue. Synthesis of TCR beta cDNA was carried out from 500 ng total RNA with a constant-region primer. Libraries of TCR beta came from three nested multiplex PCR rounds with slightly modified ARM-PCR. Rounds one and two of PCR, each of around 11 cycles, were primed with TRBV1-TRBV30 forward primers and a C-beta reverse primer. TCRdb reprocessed the multiplex PCR reads with MiXCR, giving one entry per CDR3 protein. The data contain approximately 45,000 distinct CDR3 sequences, roughly 73% of them singletons. The germline CDR1 and CDR2 sequences are KGHSH and LQKENI. The CDR3 consists of 14 residues. This clonotype turned up a few times. The antigen remains undetermined. The junction shows a germline mismatch at one end, possibly a read error.

This TCR was sampled from a woman in her thirties with primary liver carcinoma and hepatitis B virus infection. The chain has TRBV18 and TRBJ2-7; 8 nucleotides match TRBD1. Material for sequencing was tumor-adjacent normal liver tissue. CDR3 DNA sequence: TGTGCCAGCTCGCCACCGGGACAGGCTTACGAGCAGTACTTC. Protein sequence: CASSPPGQAYEQYF.